These T cell receptor beta chains were read from a single sample in a study of blood T cell repertoires in COVID-19. Profiled with immunoSEQ multiplex PCR; TCRdb holds only in-frame clones, not every one. The repertoire holds about 210,000 clones, about 85% seen once, with 4.5% to 5% in the top ten. The sample taken for sequencing was peripheral blood. These TCRs come from a woman of 80 years or more with acute or convalescent COVID-19. Each CDR3 is given with its conserved first and last residue. Fields, in order: J gene, V gene, clone size, D gene, CDR3 protein, CDR3 DNA. A D gene is named only where the DNA matches it firmly. Only some rows state a clone size, as once, few, many or a class for expanded clones.

TRBJ1-1,TRBV28,.,.,CASSQGPGVSTEAFF,TGTGCCAGCAGCCAAGGGCCGGGGGTGAGCACTGAAGCTTTCTTT
TRBJ1-1,TRBV7-2,.,.,CASSSQGLISEEAFF,TGTGCCAGCAGCTCCCAGGGGCTCATATCCGAAGAAGCTTTCTTT
TRBJ2-1,TRBV29-1,.,TRBD2,CSVLGLANYNEQFF,TGCAGCGTTCTCGGACTAGCGAATTACAATGAGCAGTTCTTC
TRBJ2-5,TRBV11-2,.,.,CASSPVGRTQYF,TGTGCCAGCAGCCCCGTAGGGAGGACCCAGTACTTC
TRBJ2-1,TRBV5-1,.,TRBD1,CASRLLPSTGNHNEQFF,TGCGCCAGCAGACTCCTCCCGTCGACAGGGAACCACAATGAGCAGTTCTTC
TRBJ2-2,TRBV19,.,TRBD2,CASSVVMETSGTPNTGELFF,TGTGCCAGTAGTGTAGTTATGGAGACTAGCGGTACCCCGAACACCGGGGAGCTGTTTTTT
TRBJ2-2,TRBV6-2/TRBV6-3,.,TRBD2,CASSYPAGGANTGELFF,TGTGCCAGCAGTTACCCGGCCGGGGGGGCGAACACCGGGGAGCTGTTTTTT
TRBJ1-2,TRBV9,once,.,CASSGPGGSYGYTF,TGTGCCAGCAGCGGGCCGGGGGGGAGCTATGGCTACACCTTC
TRBJ2-3,TRBV5-1,.,TRBD2,CASSLDAGVTDTQYF,TGCGCCAGCAGCTTGGACGCGGGGGTCACAGATACGCAGTATTTT
TRBJ2-3,TRBV9,.,TRBD2,CASSVVPSGTTDTQYF,TGTGCCAGCAGCGTAGTTCCTAGCGGGACCACAGATACGCAGTATTTT
TRBJ2-3,TRBV9,.,.,CARFGSRYTDTQYF,TGTGCCAGGTTTGGGAGTAGGTACACAGATACGCAGTATTTT
TRBJ2-5,TRBV29-1,few,.,CSGSGGEETQYF,TGCAGCGGCTCTGGAGGGGAAGAGACCCAGTACTTC
TRBJ2-3,TRBV18,.,TRBD1,CASSRQQGALADTQYF,TGTGCCAGCTCGCGCCAACAGGGGGCTCTCGCAGATACGCAGTATTTT
TRBJ2-7,TRBV28,.,TRBD2,CASTTGTTEYEQYF,TGTGCCAGCACTACGGGGACTACCGAGTACGAGCAGTACTTC
TRBJ2-1,TRBV28,few,TRBD2,CASSLAGTSGFNEQFF,TGTGCCAGCAGTTTAGCCGGGACTAGCGGGTTCAATGAGCAGTTCTTC
TRBJ1-2,TRBV28,.,TRBD1,CASSLGQGRSYGYTF,TGTGCCAGCAGTTTGGGACAGGGGCGCAGCTATGGCTACACCTTC
TRBJ1-5,TRBV7-2,.,TRBD1,CASSFKRTGGSNQPQHF,TGTGCCAGCAGCTTCAAAAGGACAGGGGGCAGCAATCAGCCCCAGCATTTT
TRBJ1-5,TRBV5-1,.,.,CASSLEGGNQPQHF,TGCGCCAGCAGCTTGGAGGGGGGGAATCAGCCCCAGCATTTT
TRBJ2-1,TRBV11-2,.,.,CASSPPGRGNEQFF,TGTGCCAGCAGCCCCCCCGGGAGAGGCAATGAGCAGTTCTTC
TRBJ2-2,TRBV2,.,.,CASSEARVANTGELFF,TGTGCCAGCAGTGAAGCCCGTGTAGCGAACACCGGGGAGCTGTTTTTT
TRBJ2-7,TRBV14,.,TRBD2,CASSLRYAALTSEKIYEQYF,TGTGCCAGCAGCCTGAGGTATGCGGCTTTGACTAGCGAAAAGATCTACGAGCAGTACTTC
TRBJ2-1,TRBV7-2,.,TRBD2,CASSLSGLGNNEQFF,TGTGCCAGCAGCCTTAGCGGGTTAGGTAACAATGAGCAGTTCTTC
TRBJ1-4,TRBV19,few,.,CASSYRPGGIGEKLFF,TGTGCCAGTAGCTATCGACCGGGAGGGATCGGCGAAAAACTGTTTTTT
TRBJ1-5,TRBV7-2,.,.,CASSLSSGTGNQPQHF,TGTGCCAGCAGCTTATCTTCGGGTACGGGGAATCAGCCCCAGCATTTT
TRBJ1-1,TRBV10-3,.,.,CAISGKGFSTEAFF,TGTGCCATCAGTGGGAAGGGGTTTAGCACTGAAGCTTTCTTT
TRBJ1-6,TRBV19,.,.,CASSIQRPQSPLHF,TGTGCCAGTAGTATTCAGCGGCCGCAATCACCCCTCCACTTT
TRBJ1-2,TRBV9,.,.,CASKQEGGGYTF,TGTGCCAGCAAGCAAGAAGGGGGTGGCTACACCTTC
TRBJ2-3,TRBV7-2,.,.,CASSLDSSTDTQYF,TGTGCCAGCAGCTTAGACTCATCTACAGATACGCAGTATTTT
TRBJ2-2,TRBV10-3,.,TRBD2,CASKGLAGDTGELFF,TGTGCCAGCAAGGGACTAGCGGGAGACACCGGGGAGCTGTTTTTT
TRBJ2-3,TRBV15,.,.,CATSRQVTDTQYF,TGTGCCACCAGCAGGCAGGTGACAGATACGCAGTATTTT
TRBJ1-2,TRBV7-6,.,TRBD1,CASSPYRGGGYTF,TGTGCCAGCAGCCCCTACAGGGGGGGAGGCTACACCTTC
TRBJ2-7,TRBV10-3,.,TRBD2,CAISEGTSSNEQYF,TGTGCCATCAGTGAGGGGACTAGCTCTAACGAGCAGTACTTC
TRBJ2-4,TRBV7-7,.,.,CASSLRADGVQYF,TGTGCTAGCAGCTTGCGAGCCGACGGGGTTCAGTACTTC
TRBJ2-7,TRBV20-1,.,.,CSAGRDEQYF,TGCAGTGCTGGGCGAGACGAGCAGTACTTC
TRBJ1-2,TRBV4-3,.,TRBD1,CASADRGAYGYTF,TGCGCCAGCGCTGACAGGGGGGCCTATGGCTACACCTTC
TRBJ1-4,TRBV5-5,.,.,CASSLAGTPGNEKLFF,TGTGCCAGCAGCTTGGCCGGTACCCCAGGAAATGAAAAACTGTTTTTT
TRBJ2-3,TRBV9,.,.,CASSVVGGSTDTQYF,TGTGCCAGCAGCGTAGTGGGCGGGAGCACAGATACGCAGTATTTT
TRBJ1-1,TRBV6-5,.,TRBD1,CASSTDRGTVGEAFF,TGTGCCAGCAGTACTGACAGGGGGACTGTGGGTGAAGCTTTCTTT
TRBJ2-7,TRBV20-1,.,TRBD1,CSASSDRGAQYF,TGCAGTGCTAGTTCCGACAGGGGGGCGCAGTACTTC
TRBJ1-2,TRBV27,.,TRBD1,CASSFSLTGATGDYGYTF,TGTGCCAGCAGTTTTTCTTTGACAGGGGCCACAGGGGACTATGGCTACACCTTC